The 10 T cell receptor beta chains listed next were all sequenced from one sample in a study of shared clonotypes between healthy human individuals. The table came from immunoSEQ multiplex PCR; TCRdb's copy has only in-frame clones and leaves some out. The table includes 450,000 or so clones, roughly 80% detected once. Sequenced: PBMCs. These TCRs come from a woman between 40 and 55 years old in good health. Some clones in this sample may be carry-over from other donors' samples.

The chain is built from TRBV28 and TRBJ1-1, with D hard to call. The CDR3 runs to 11 residues. Between the trimmed V and J ends, which lost 6 bases and 7 bases, there was a span of 9 bases. The germline V gene encodes CDR1 MDHEN and CDR2 SYDVKM. Here the CDR3 DNA reads TGTGCCAGCAGCCCCGGGTTTGAAGCTTTCTTT. It encodes CASSPGFEAFF.

The chain recombines TRBV5-1 with TRBJ2-3; 10 bases line up with TRBD2. Trimming cost V 2 bases and J 6 bases; bases outside gene matches: 6. This CDR3 region has 15 residues. Germline V gives CDR1 SGHRS, CDR2 YFSETQ. The CDR3 DNA sequence: TGCGCCAGCAGCTTCCTAGCGGGAGAGTCGGATACGCAGTATTTT. Its translation: CASSFLAGESDTQYF.

The rearrangement uses TRBV9 and TRBJ2-5, with D possibly being TRBD1 (5 bases). The V end was cut by 4 bases, the J end by 8 bases, with 24 bases between. The CDR3 consists of 16 residues. The V gene's germline CDR1 is SGDLS and CDR2 YYNGEE. The CDR3 loop is CASSPFGSQGVETQYF. As DNA, the CDR3 is TGTGCCAGCAGCCCCTTCGGATCCCAAGGGGTCGAAACCCAGTACTTC.

Here the CDR3 reads CATAPTSGIVPGELFF. The DNA for the CDR3 is TGTGCCACCGCTCCGACTAGCGGGATTGTCCCCGGGGAGCTGTTTTTT. The chain joins TRBV6-4 to TRBJ2-2, with 11 bases that match TRBD2. The germline gives CDR1 MRHNA, CDR2 SNTAGT. V lost 10 bases to trimming and J lost 6 bases; unmatched junction nucleotides: 13. The CDR3 sequence is 16 residues long.

With regard to this clone: A read error may account for a junction end that differs from germline. The chain recombines TRBV7-8 with TRBJ2-7, with TRBD2 matching over 7 bases. The CDR3 consists of 14 residues. Germline V lookup: CDR1 SGHVS, CDR2 FQNEAQ. CDR3 sequence (DNA): TGTGCCAGCAGCCCTGGACTAGTCTCCCACGAGCAGTACTTC. Translation gives CASSPGLVSHEQYF.

V usage is TRBV10-3 and J usage is TRBJ2-3; 7 nucleotides agree with TRBD2. This CDR3 is 15 amino acids long. The ends lost 3 bases at V and 0 bases at J; junction bases unmatched: 3. Germline values: CDR1 ENHRY, CDR2 SYGVKD. This CDR3 reads CAISEKRGSTDTQYF. The CDR3 nucleotides are TGTGCCATCAGTGAAAAGCGGGGTAGCACAGATACGCAGTATTTT.

The chain joins TRBV5-4 to TRBJ2-5; tentative D call: TRBD2 (6 bases). The CDR3 runs to 14 residues. Germline V gives CDR1 SGHNT, CDR2 YYREEE (reference sequence). V lost 4 bases and J 7 bases, leaving 17 bases between the germline ends. CDR3 DNA: TGTGCCAGCAGCCTAAAAACGGGAGTAGGGACCCAGTACTTC. Translated, it gives CASSLKTGVGTQYF.

The CDR3: CASSPTRGRGYTF. As DNA, the CDR3 is TGTGCCAGCAGCCCCACTCGAGGCCGGGGCTACACCTTC. The chain is built from TRBV7-2 and TRBJ1-2, with unresolved D. Between the trimmed V and J ends, which lost 5 bases and 8 bases, there was a span of 15 bases. Germline CDR1 is SGHTA and CDR2 is FQGNSA. This CDR3 contains 13 residues.

J is TRBJ2-7 and V is TRBV2, with D possibly being TRBD1 (7 bases). CDR3 length: 12 amino acids. Looked up from germline, CDR1 is SNHLY and CDR2 is FYNNEI. Trimming pared 6 bases from V and 5 bases from J, leaving 11 bases between. CDR3 protein: CASREGADEQYF. DNA of the CDR3: TGTGCCAGCAGGGAGGGGGCGGACGAGCAGTACTTC.

On this clone itself: This is likely an artifact of a read error, given a far larger clone one base away. The sample has other DNA sequences that encode this CDR3 too. The chain links TRBV18 to TRBJ2-7; D is possibly TRBD1 (5 bases). This CDR3 spans 13 amino acids. In germline, CDR1 is KGHSH, CDR2 LQKENI. CDR3 nucleotide sequence: TGCGCCAGCTCACCACCGGCAGGGTACGAGCAGTACTTC. Protein sequence: CASSPPAGYEQYF.